This is a list of T cell receptor beta chains from one sample in a study of blood T cell repertoires in COVID-19. Profiled with immunoSEQ multiplex PCR; TCRdb holds only in-frame clones, not every one. The sample lists roughly 120,000 clones; 80% to 85% were seen once. The sample taken for sequencing was peripheral blood. These receptor sequences come from a man between 70 and 80 years old with acute or convalescent COVID-19. The CDR3 runs from the conserved cysteine through the conserved F or W. A D gene is named only where the DNA matches it firmly. Clone size is not always given. Where it is, it says once, few, many or a class for expanded clones.

D | J | V | size | CDR3 | DNA
TRBD1 | TRBJ1-4 | TRBV5-1 | . | CASSTSGGFNEKLFF | TGCGCCAGCAGCACCTCAGGGGGCTTTAATGAAAAACTGTTTTTT
. | TRBJ1-1 | TRBV4-1 | . | CASSQGAAQMNTEAFF | TGCGCCAGCAGCCAAGGGGCCGCCCAGATGAACACTGAAGCTTTCTTT
. | TRBJ2-1 | TRBV2 | . | CASSYDRYNEQFF | TGTGCCAGCAGTTATGATAGATACAATGAGCAGTTCTTC
. | TRBJ2-3 | TRBV6-4 | . | CASSGTFTDTQYF | TGTGCCAGCAGCGGGACTTTCACAGATACGCAGTATTTT
. | TRBJ1-1 | TRBV29-1 | . | CSVQAFLDTEAFF | TGCAGCGTTCAGGCCTTCCTGGACACTGAAGCTTTCTTT
. | TRBJ1-1 | TRBV7-9 | . | CASSVQAKNTEAFF | TGTGCCAGCAGCGTCCAAGCAAAGAACACTGAAGCTTTCTTT
. | TRBJ2-1 | TRBV5-6 | . | CASSLDITGEQFF | TGTGCCAGCAGCTTGGATATAACAGGAGAGCAGTTCTTC
. | TRBJ1-4 | TRBV30 | . | CAWSLPEIENEKLFF | TGTGCCTGGAGTCTACCGGAGATCGAAAATGAAAAACTGTTTTTT
. | TRBJ1-2 | TRBV3-1/TRBV3-2 | . | CASSHIPGRGPTSYGYTF | TGTGCCAGCAGCCACATCCCGGGCAGGGGCCCGACATCCTATGGCTACACCTTC
. | TRBJ2-7 | TRBV6-2/TRBV6-3 | . | CASSYSQGKSYEQYF | TGTGCCAGCAGTTACTCTCAGGGGAAATCCTACGAGCAGTACTTC
. | TRBJ1-5 | TRBV7-2 | . | CASSLYSGNGNQPQHF | TGTGCCAGCAGCTTATACTCGGGGAATGGCAATCAGCCCCAGCATTTT
. | TRBJ1-1 | TRBV27 | few | CASSLRGAPEAFF | TGTGCCAGCAGTTTGCGGGGGGCCCCTGAAGCTTTCTTT
. | TRBJ2-2 | TRBV3-1/TRBV3-2 | . | CASSPGAGSFTGELFF | TGTGCCAGCAGCCCAGGGGCAGGGAGCTTCACCGGGGAGCTGTTTTTT
. | TRBJ2-7 | TRBV7-6 | . | CASSLSSYEQYF | TGTGCCAGCAGCCTATCCTCCTACGAGCAGTACTTC
. | TRBJ2-7 | TRBV5-1 | . | CASKKASDTHYEQYF | TGCGCCAGCAAAAAGGCCTCGGACACCCACTACGAGCAGTACTTC
. | TRBJ2-1 | TRBV5-1 | . | CASSTRRMAYNEQFF | TGCGCCAGCAGCACGCGGCGGATGGCATACAATGAGCAGTTCTTC
TRBD1 | TRBJ2-3 | TRBV23-1 | . | CASSQHWWTGFLDTQYF | TGCGCCAGCAGTCAACATTGGTGGACAGGGTTCTTAGATACGCAGTATTTT
. | TRBJ1-2 | TRBV6-5 | few | CASSIGGANYGYTF | TGTGCCAGCAGCATCGGGGGGGCCAACTATGGCTACACCTTC
TRBD1 | TRBJ1-3 | TRBV15 | . | CATSRDRGPGNTIYF | TGTGCCACCAGCAGGGACAGGGGGCCTGGAAACACCATATATTTT
TRBD1 | TRBJ1-4 | TRBV30 | . | CAWSGIFGTGGEKLFF | TGTGCCTGGAGTGGAATCTTCGGGACAGGGGGTGAAAAACTGTTTTTT
. | TRBJ1-1 | TRBV6-5 | . | CASSYAQNTEAFF | TGTGCCAGCAGTTACGCGCAGAACACTGAAGCTTTCTTT
. | TRBJ2-3 | TRBV12-3/TRBV12-4 | . | CASSRDNTQYF | TGTGCCAGCAGCCGGGACAATACGCAGTATTTT
TRBD1 | TRBJ1-6 | TRBV4-2 | . | CASSQGQGSSYNSPLHF | TGTGCCAGCAGCCAGGGACAGGGAAGCTCCTATAATTCACCCCTCCACTTT
TRBD1 | TRBJ1-1 | TRBV24-1 | . | CATSGPGQEAFF | TGTGCCACCAGTGGACCGGGACAGGAAGCTTTCTTT